Below are 23 T cell receptor beta chains sequenced from a single sample in a study of T cell changes during pregnancy in multiple sclerosis. Using immunoSEQ multiplex PCR, the repertoire was profiled, and TCRdb retains in-frame clones only, with some absent. The table lists 90,000 to 100,000 clones, around 92% of them singletons, with 2% to 2.5% in the top ten. Sequenced here: peripheral blood, sampled in the third trimester of pregnancy. These receptor sequences come from a female donor with multiple sclerosis, enrolled in a pregnancy study.

V and J are TRBV15 and TRBJ2-1; a possible D gene is TRBD1 (5 bases). Trimming removed 0 bases from V and 8 bases from J, with 11 bases in between. The CDR3 totals 14 residues. The germline CDR1 and CDR2 sequences are LNHNV and YYDKDF (reference sequence). Here the CDR3 DNA reads TGTGCCACCAGCAGAGATCTGTGGGGCGATGAGCAGTTCTTC. Its translation: CATSRDLWGDEQFF.

This chain links TRBV18 with TRBJ1-4; D is uncertain. CDR1 and CDR2 from the germline V gene are KGHSH and LQKENI. The V and J ends lost 1 base and 7 bases respectively, with 16 bases between them. The CDR3 runs 16 residues. CDR3 nucleotides: TGTGCCAGCTCACCACTTGCATGGCAGGAGGTTGAAAAACTGTTTTTT. It specifies CASSPLAWQEVEKLFF.

This chain joins TRBV28 and TRBJ2-7; D is perhaps TRBD2 (6 bases). The CDR3 contains 14 residues. The V gene lost 8 bases and the J gene lost 3 bases, with 17 bases spanning the gap. The germline V gene encodes CDR1 MDHEN and CDR2 SYDVKM. The CDR3 spells CASRRDLEYYEQYF. The CDR3 DNA reads as TGTGCCAGCCGCCGGGACTTGGAGTACTACGAGCAGTACTTC.

This clone was detected only once. The chain uses TRBV2 and TRBJ2-7; TRBD2 matches 8 bases. CDR3 length: 17 residues. J was trimmed by 2 bases and V by 6 bases; bases with no gene match: 15. CDR1 and CDR2 (germline): SNHLY, FYNNEI. This chain's CDR3 is CASSAEGPLAEPYEQYF. The DNA for the CDR3 is TGTGCCAGCAGCGCCGAAGGACCACTAGCGGAACCCTACGAGCAGTACTTC. Based on the CDR3 plus reference TRBV2 and TRBJ2-7, the full variable domain is EPEVTQTPSHQVTQMGQEVILRCVPISNHLYFYWYRQILGQKVEFLVSFYNNEISEKSEIFDDQFSVERPDGSNFTLKIRSTKLEDSAMYFCASSAEGPLAEPYEQYFGPGTRLTVT.

The gene calls are TRBV13 and TRBJ2-4; TRBD1 matches 7 bases. Germline values: CDR1 PRHDT, CDR2 FYEKMQ (reference sequence). This CDR3 has 15 amino acids. Trimming removed 4 bases from V and 7 bases from J; junction bases left unmatched: 10. The CDR3 DNA is TGTGCCAGCAGCTCAAACAGGGGATCCGGGAACATTCAGTACTTC. It encodes CASSSNRGSGNIQYF.

In nucleotides, the CDR3 is TGTGCCAGCAGTTTTCGTCAGTCTGCTTTTTACGAGCAGTACTTC. It codes for CASSFRQSAFYEQYF. The chain combines TRBV28 with TRBJ2-7; D remains ambiguous. The V gene lost 3 bases and the J gene lost 4 bases, with 16 bases spanning the gap. CDR3 length equals 15 residues. Germline lookup yields CDR1 MDHEN and CDR2 SYDVKM.

The genes are TRBV6-6 and TRBJ1-1; 7 bases line up with TRBD1. Trimming removed 6 bases from V and 5 bases from J; junction bases left unmatched: 9. This CDR3 is 14 amino acids long. Germline V lookup: CDR1 MNHNY, CDR2 SVGAGI (reference sequence). This chain's CDR3 is CASSLKQGWTEAFF. The CDR3 coding sequence is TGTGCCAGCAGCCTTAAACAGGGGTGGACTGAAGCTTTCTTT.

The chain is built from TRBV11-2 and TRBJ1-4; D not certain. V lost 5 bases to trimming and J lost 7 bases, with 8 bases between them. CDR3 length: 12 residues. The germline CDR1 and CDR2 sequences are SGHAT and FQNNGV. The CDR3: CASSKAFEKLFF. DNA for the CDR3: TGTGCCAGCAGCAAAGCGTTTGAAAAACTGTTTTTT. The whole variable domain, filled in from reference TRBV11-2 and TRBJ1-4, reads EAGVAQSPRYKIIEKRQSVAFWCNPISGHATLYWYQQILGQGPKLLIQFQNNGVVDDSQLPKDRFSAERLKGVDSTLKIQPAKLEDSAVYLCASSKAFEKLFFGSGTQLSVL.

This chain connects TRBV28 to TRBJ1-3; 8 positions match TRBD1. This CDR3 has 14 residues. J gave up 11 bases and V 2 bases, and 8 bases lay outside the gene matches. Germline CDR1 and CDR2: MDHEN and SYDVKM. CDR3 amino acids: CASSLGGTGTSIYF. The CDR3 DNA reads TGTGCCAGCAGTTTAGGGGGGACAGGAACGTCCATATATTTT.

This chain links TRBV10-3 with TRBJ1-1; D may be TRBD1 (5 bases). The CDR3 is 12 residues long. Germline V lookup: CDR1 ENHRY, CDR2 SYGVKD. Trimming left V 6 bases short and J 5 bases short, with 10 bases between. CDR3 DNA: TGTGCCATCAGCAATACAGGTACTGAAGCTTTCTTT. It is translated as CAISNTGTEAFF.

This clone was detected only a few times. This chain joins TRBV9 and TRBJ1-3, with unresolved D. Trimming left V 4 bases short and J 2 bases short, with 7 bases between. CDR1 is SGDLS and CDR2 is YYNGEE in the germline V gene. The CDR3 contains 13 residues. CDR3 in amino acids: CASSPGPGNTIYF. As DNA, the CDR3 is TGTGCCAGCAGCCCTGGGCCTGGAAACACCATATATTTT.

This chain joins TRBV18 and TRBJ2-7; 9 bases are a match to TRBD2. The germline V gene has CDR1 KGHSH and CDR2 LQKENI. The CDR3 is 14 amino acids. The J segment lost 0 bases and the V segment lost 6 bases, leaving 3 bases of the junction unmatched. DNA for the CDR3: TGTGCCAGCTCCCCTAGCGGGAACTCCTACGAGCAGTACTTC. Amino acid sequence: CASSPSGNSYEQYF.

The chain joins TRBV2 to TRBJ2-7; 11 nucleotides agree with TRBD2. The V gene end was trimmed by 6 bases and the J gene end by 4 bases; junction bases not matched to a gene: 5. Germline loops: CDR1 SNHLY, CDR2 FYNNEI. CDR3 length: 14 amino acids. CDR3 protein: CASRRLAGPYEQYF. In DNA, the CDR3 is TGTGCCAGCAGGAGACTAGCGGGGCCTTACGAGCAGTACTTC.

The V gene is TRBV21-1, the J gene TRBJ2-7; the DNA was not used to check the table's D call, TRBD2. TRBV21-1 is described as a pseudogene. The CDR3 covers 13 residues. CDR3 nucleotides: TGTGCCAGCAGCAAAGAGTACGCAATGGCGGCGCACTTC. Its translation is CASSKEYAMAAHF.

V is TRBV28 and J is TRBJ2-2; tentative D call: TRBD1 (6 bases). The CDR3 covers 14 residues. Germline CDR1 is MDHEN and CDR2 is SYDVKM. Trimming shortened V by 6 bases and J by 6 bases, and 14 bases separated the two germline ends. As DNA, the CDR3 is TGTGCCAGCAGCCGGGCAGGGGTGGCCGGGGAGCTGTTTTTT. This translates into CASSRAGVAGELFF.

The CDR3 protein is CATSRGSDRETGELFF. DNA for the CDR3: TGTGCCACCAGCAGAGGCTCCGACAGGGAAACCGGGGAGCTGTTTTTT. The rearrangement uses TRBV15 and TRBJ2-2, with 7 bases lining up with TRBD1. CDR1 LNHNV and CDR2 YYDKDF come from the germline V gene (reference sequence). The CDR3 length is 16 residues. The V segment lost 1 base and the J segment 5 bases; nucleotides outside the gene matches: 7.

The rearrangement uses TRBV5-1 and TRBJ2-2; D may be TRBD1 (7 bases). CDR1 is SGHRS, CDR2 YFSETQ, per germline. V lost 9 bases to trimming and J lost 3 bases, with 18 bases between them. The CDR3 has 15 residues. CDR3 residues: CATSTAGGYTGELFF. CDR3 in DNA: TGCGCCACTTCTACTGCAGGGGGGTACACCGGGGAGCTGTTTTTT.

This clone has only one observation. The CDR3 loop is CASSFDGYEQYF. CDR3 DNA sequence: TGTGCCAGCAGCTTCGACGGGTACGAGCAGTACTTC. The rearrangement joins TRBV7-2 to TRBJ2-7; unclear D gene. V dropped 3 bases and J dropped 4 bases, with 7 bases sitting between them. Germline V CDR1 and CDR2: SGHTA, FQGNSA. The CDR3 contains 12 residues.

The chain joins TRBV7-9 to TRBJ1-2; D call uncertain. Germline CDR1 is SEHNR and CDR2 is FQNEAQ (reference sequence). There are 12 residues in the CDR3. Trimming took 3 bases from V and 4 from J, leaving 6 bases between them. CDR3 residues: CASSFPGYGYTF. The CDR3 coding sequence is TGTGCCAGCAGCTTTCCAGGCTATGGCTACACCTTC.

This sequence joins TRBV10-3 and TRBJ2-3; TRBD2 matches at 8 bases. In germline, CDR1 is ENHRY, CDR2 SYGVKD. CDR3 length: 15 residues. Trimming took 0 bases from V and 5 from J; bases not matched to a gene: 4. The CDR3 DNA is TGTGCCATCAGTGAGTCTGGCGGGAGGTTAGATACGCAGTATTTT. This sequence encodes CAISESGGRLDTQYF.

The J gene is TRBJ2-2, the V gene TRBV29-1; 7 positions agree with TRBD2. The germline gives CDR1 SQVTM, CDR2 ANQGSEA. The trim removed 5 bases at V and 1 base at J, leaving 7 bases unmatched. This CDR3 is built from 15 residues. The CDR3: CSVPGRGGNTGELFF. CDR3 sequence (DNA): TGCAGCGTTCCCGGTCGCGGGGGGAACACCGGGGAGCTGTTTTTT.

V gene TRBV2 combines with J gene TRBJ1-1; 8 bases fit TRBD1. The CDR3 spans 14 residues. CDR1 is SNHLY and CDR2 is FYNNEI in the germline V gene. J lost 4 bases, V lost 6 bases, and 7 bases had no gene match. CDR3 nucleotides: TGTGCCAGCAGCCCGACAGGGGTCGGCACTGAAGCTTTCTTT. Protein sequence: CASSPTGVGTEAFF.

The rearrangement links TRBV6-1 to TRBJ2-7; TRBD2 matches 9 bases. V lost 5 bases, J lost 3 bases, and 8 bases stayed unmatched. There are 15 residues in the CDR3. Germline V gene sequence: CDR1 MNHNS, CDR2 SASEGT. This CDR3 reads CASSLQTSGGYEQYF. In nucleotides, the CDR3 is TGTGCCAGCAGTCTCCAGACTAGCGGAGGCTACGAGCAGTACTTC.